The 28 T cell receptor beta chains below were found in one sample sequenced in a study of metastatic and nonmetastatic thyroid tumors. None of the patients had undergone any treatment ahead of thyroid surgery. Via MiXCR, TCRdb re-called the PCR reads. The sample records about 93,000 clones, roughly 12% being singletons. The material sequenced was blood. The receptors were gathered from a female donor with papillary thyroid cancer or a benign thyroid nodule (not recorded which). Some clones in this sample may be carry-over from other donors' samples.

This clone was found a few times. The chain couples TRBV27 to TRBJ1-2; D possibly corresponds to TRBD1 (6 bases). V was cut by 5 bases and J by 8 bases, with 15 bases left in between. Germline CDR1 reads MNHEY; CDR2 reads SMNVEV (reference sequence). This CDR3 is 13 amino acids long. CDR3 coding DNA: TGTGCCAGCAGTCTTACAGGGTTTAGGGGCTACACCTTC. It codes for CASSLTGFRGYTF.

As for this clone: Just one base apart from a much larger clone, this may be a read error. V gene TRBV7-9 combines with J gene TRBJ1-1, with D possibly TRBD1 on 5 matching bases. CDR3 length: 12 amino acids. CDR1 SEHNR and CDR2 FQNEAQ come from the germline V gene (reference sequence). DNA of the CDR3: TGTGCCATCAGCTTTGGGGGATCTGAAGCTTTCTTT. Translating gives CAISFGGSEAFF.

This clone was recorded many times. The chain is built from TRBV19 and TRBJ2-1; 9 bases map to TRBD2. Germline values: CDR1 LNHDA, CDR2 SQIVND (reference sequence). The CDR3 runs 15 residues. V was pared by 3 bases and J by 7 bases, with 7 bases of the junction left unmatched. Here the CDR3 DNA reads TGTGCCAGTAGTATTCGGCGGGAGGGCCGGAATGAGCAGTTCTTC. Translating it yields CASSIRREGRNEQFF.

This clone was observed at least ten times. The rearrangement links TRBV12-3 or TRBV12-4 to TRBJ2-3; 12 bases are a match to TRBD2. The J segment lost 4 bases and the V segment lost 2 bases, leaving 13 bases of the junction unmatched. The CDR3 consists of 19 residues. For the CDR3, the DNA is TGTGCCAGCAGTTTAAGCCTAGCGGGAGGGCCTGATGGCGCAGATACGCAGTATTTT. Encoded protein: CASSLSLAGGPDGADTQYF.

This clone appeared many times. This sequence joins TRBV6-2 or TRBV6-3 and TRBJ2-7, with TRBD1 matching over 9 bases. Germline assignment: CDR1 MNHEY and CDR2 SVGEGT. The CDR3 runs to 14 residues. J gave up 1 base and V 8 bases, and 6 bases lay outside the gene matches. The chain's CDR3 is CASCGTGKSYEQYF. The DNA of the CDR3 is TGTGCCAGCTGCGGGACAGGGAAGTCCTACGAGCAGTACTTC.

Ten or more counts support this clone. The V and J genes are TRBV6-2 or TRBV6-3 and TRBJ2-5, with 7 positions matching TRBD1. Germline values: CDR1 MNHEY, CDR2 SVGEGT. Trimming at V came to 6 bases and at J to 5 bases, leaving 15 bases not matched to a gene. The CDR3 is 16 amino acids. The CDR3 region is CASSYRTGTRLETQYF. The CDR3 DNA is TGTGCCAGCAGCTACAGGACAGGAACGAGATTGGAGACCCAGTACTTC.

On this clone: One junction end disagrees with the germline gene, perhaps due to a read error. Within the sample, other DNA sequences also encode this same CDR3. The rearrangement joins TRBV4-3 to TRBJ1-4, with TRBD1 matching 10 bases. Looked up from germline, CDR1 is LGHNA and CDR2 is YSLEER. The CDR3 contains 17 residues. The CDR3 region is CASSQDIPGTGAGNRIF. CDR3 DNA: TGCGCCAGCAGCCAAGATATACCCGGGACAGGGGCCGGGAATAGGATTTTT.

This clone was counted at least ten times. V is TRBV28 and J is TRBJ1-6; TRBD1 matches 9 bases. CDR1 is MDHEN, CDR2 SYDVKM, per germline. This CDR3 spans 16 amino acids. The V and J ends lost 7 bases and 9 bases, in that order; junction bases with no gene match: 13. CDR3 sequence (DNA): TGTGCCAGCACCACCCTTCTTCCGACAGGGGGTTCACCCCTCCACTTT. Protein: CASTTLLPTGGSPLHF.

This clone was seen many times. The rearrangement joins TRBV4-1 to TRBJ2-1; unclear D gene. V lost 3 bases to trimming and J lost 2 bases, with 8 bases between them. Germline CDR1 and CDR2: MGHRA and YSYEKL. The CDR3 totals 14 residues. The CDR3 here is CASSHLGTYNEQFF. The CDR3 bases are TGCGCCAGCAGCCATTTAGGCACCTACAATGAGCAGTTCTTC.

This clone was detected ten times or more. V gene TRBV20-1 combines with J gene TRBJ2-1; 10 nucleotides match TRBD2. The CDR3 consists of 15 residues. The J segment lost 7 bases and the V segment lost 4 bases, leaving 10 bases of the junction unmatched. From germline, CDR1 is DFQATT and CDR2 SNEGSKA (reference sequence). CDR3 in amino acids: CSAKTLAGVGNEQFF. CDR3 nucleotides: TGCAGTGCTAAGACCCTAGCGGGAGTTGGTAATGAGCAGTTCTTC.

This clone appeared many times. DNA for the CDR3: TGTGCCAGCAGCCACCGGGACAGATACAATGAGCAGTTCTTC. Translation gives CASSHRDRYNEQFF. The chain employs TRBV16 and TRBJ2-1, with TRBD1 identical over 7 bases. The ends lost 3 bases at V and 4 bases at J; junction bases unmatched: 3. CDR3 size: 14 residues. CDR1 is KGHSY, CDR2 FQNENV, per germline.

For the CDR3, the DNA is TGTGCCAGCAGTGGACTAGCGGGAGGGGATGAGCAGTTCTTC. Its translation is CASSGLAGGDEQFF. The V gene is TRBV12-3 or TRBV12-4, the J gene TRBJ2-1; 15 positions match TRBD2. The CDR3 has 14 amino acids. The trim removed 5 bases at V and 8 bases at J, leaving 1 base unmatched.

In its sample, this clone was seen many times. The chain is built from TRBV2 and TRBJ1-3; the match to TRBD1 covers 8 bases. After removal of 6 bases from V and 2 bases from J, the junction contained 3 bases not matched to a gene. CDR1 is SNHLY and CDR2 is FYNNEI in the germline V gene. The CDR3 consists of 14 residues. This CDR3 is CASSRQGTGNTIYF. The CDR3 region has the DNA TGTGCCAGCAGCCGACAGGGGACTGGAAACACCATATATTTT.

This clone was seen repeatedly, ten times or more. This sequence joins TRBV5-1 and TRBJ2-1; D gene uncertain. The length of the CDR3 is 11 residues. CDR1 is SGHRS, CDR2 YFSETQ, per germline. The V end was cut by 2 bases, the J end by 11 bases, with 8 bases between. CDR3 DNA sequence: TGCGCCAGCAGCTTTGGAAGTCAGCAGTTCTTC. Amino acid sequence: CASSFGSQQFF.

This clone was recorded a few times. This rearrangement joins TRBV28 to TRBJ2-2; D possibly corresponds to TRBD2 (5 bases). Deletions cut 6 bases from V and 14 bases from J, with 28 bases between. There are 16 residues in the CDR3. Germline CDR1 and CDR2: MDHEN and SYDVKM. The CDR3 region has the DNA TGTGCCAGCAGAAGAGGGCCGTTGTCGAACACCGTGGATCTGTTTTTT. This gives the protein CASRRGPLSNTVDLFF. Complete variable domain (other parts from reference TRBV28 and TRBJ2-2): DVKVTQSSRYLVKRTGEKVFLECVQDMDHENMFWYRQDPGLGLRLIYFSYDVKMKEKGDIPEGYSVSREKKERFSLILESASTNQTSMYLCASRRGPLSNTVDLFFGEGSRLTVL.

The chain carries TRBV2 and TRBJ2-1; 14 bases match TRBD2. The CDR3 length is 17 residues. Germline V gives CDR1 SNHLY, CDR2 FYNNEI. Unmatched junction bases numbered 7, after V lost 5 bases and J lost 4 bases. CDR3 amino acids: CASSYSGLAGVYNEQFF. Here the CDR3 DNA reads TGTGCCAGCAGTTACTCGGGACTAGCGGGAGTTTACAATGAGCAGTTCTTC. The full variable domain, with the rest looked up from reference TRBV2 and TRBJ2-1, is EPEVTQTPSHQVTQMGQEVILRCVPISNHLYFYWYRQILGQKVEFLVSFYNNEISEKSEIFDDQFSVERPDGSNFTLKIRSTKLEDSAMYFCASSYSGLAGVYNEQFFGPGTRLTVL.

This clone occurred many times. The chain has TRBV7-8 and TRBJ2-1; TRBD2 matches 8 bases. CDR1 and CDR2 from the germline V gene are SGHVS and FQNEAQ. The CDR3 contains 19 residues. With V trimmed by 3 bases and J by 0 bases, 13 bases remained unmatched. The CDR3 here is CASSFRVSASGSSYNEQFF. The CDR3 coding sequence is TGTGCCAGCAGCTTTAGGGTTAGCGCAAGCGGGAGCTCCTACAATGAGCAGTTCTTC.

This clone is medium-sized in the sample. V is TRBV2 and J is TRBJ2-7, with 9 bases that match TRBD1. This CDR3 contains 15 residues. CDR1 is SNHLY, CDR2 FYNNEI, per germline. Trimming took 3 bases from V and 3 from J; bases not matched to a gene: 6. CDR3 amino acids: CASSERTGEGYEQYF. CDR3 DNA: TGTGCCAGCAGTGAGAGGACAGGGGAGGGCTACGAGCAGTACTTC.

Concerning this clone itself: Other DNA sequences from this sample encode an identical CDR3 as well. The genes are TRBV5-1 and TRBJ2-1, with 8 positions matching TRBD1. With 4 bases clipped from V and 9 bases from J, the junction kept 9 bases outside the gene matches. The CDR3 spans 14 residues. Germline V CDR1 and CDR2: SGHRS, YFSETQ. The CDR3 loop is CASSPGQGKVEQFF. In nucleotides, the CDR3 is TGCGCCAGCAGCCCCGGACAGGGTAAAGTTGAGCAGTTCTTC.

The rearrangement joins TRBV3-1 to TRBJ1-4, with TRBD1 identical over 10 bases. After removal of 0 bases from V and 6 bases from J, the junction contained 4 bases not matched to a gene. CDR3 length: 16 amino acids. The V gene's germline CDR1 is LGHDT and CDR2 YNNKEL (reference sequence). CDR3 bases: TGTGCCAGCAGCCAAGATCCGGACAGGGGGTATGAAAAACTGTTTTTT. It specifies CASSQDPDRGYEKLFF.

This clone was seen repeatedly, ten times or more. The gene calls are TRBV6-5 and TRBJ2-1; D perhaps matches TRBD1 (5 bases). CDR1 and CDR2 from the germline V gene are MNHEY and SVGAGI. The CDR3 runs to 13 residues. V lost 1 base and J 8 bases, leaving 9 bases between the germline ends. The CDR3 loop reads CASSYFQGHEQFF. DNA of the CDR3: TGTGCCAGCAGTTACTTCCAGGGCCATGAGCAGTTCTTC.

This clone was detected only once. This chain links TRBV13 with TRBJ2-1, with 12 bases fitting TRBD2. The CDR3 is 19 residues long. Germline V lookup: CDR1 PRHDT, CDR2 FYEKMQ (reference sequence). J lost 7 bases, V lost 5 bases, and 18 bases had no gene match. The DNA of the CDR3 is TGTGCCAGCAGCCTCCAGTACTTGATGACTAGCGGGAGAGGGAATGAGCAGTTCTTC. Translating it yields CASSLQYLMTSGRGNEQFF.

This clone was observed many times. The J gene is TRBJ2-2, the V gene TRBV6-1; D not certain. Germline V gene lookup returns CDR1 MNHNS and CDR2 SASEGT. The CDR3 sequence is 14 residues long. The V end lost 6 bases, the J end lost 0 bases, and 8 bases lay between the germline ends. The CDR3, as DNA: TGTGCCAGCAGGGCTTTTACGAACACCGGGGAGCTGTTTTTT. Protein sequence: CASRAFTNTGELFF.

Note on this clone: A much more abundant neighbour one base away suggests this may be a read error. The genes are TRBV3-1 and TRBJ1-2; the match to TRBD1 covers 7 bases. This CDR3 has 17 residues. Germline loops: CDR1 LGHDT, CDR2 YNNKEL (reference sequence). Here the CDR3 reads CARSQDRGGAGVSGYTF. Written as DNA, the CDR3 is TGTGCCAGAAGCCAAGATCGAGGGGGCGCTGGGGTTTCTGGCTACACCTTC. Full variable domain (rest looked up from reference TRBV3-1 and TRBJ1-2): DTAVSQTPKYLVTQMGNDKSIKCEQNLGHDTMYWYKQDSKKFLKIMFSYNNKELIINETVPNRFSPKSPDKAHLNLHINSLELGDSAVYFCARSQDRGGAGVSGYTFGSGTRLTVV.

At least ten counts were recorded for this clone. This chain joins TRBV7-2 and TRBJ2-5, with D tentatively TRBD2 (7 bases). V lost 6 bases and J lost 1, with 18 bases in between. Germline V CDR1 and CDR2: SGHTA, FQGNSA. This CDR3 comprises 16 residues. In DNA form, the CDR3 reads TGTGCCAGCAGATCTGCTGGGGGGGCCCTCCAAGAGACCCAGTACTTC. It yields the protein CASRSAGGALQETQYF.

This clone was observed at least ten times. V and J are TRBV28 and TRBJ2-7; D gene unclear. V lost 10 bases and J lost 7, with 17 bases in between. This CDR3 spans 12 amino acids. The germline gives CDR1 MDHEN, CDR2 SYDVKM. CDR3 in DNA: TGTGCCATTTCACAACAGCTACCGGAGCAGTACTTC. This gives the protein CAISQQLPEQYF. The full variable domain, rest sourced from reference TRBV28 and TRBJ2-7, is DVKVTQSSRYLVKRTGEKVFLECVQDMDHENMFWYRQDPGLGLRLIYFSYDVKMKEKGDIPEGYSVSREKKERFSLILESASTNQTSMYLCAISQQLPEQYFGPGTRLTVT.

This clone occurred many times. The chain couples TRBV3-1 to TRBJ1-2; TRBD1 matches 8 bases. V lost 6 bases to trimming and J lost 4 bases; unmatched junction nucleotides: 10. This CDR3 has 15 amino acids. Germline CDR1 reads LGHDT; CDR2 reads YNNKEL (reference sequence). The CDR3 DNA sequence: TGTGCCAGCAGATCACAGGGGGAATCGAGCTATGGCTACACCTTC. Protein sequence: CASRSQGESSYGYTF.

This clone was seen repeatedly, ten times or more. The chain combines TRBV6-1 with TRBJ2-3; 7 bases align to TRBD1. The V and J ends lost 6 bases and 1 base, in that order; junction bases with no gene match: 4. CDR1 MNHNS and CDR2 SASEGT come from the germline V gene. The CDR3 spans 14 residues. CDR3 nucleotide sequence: TGTGCCAGCAGATCCGGGACAGGCACAGATACGCAGTATTTT. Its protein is CASRSGTGTDTQYF.